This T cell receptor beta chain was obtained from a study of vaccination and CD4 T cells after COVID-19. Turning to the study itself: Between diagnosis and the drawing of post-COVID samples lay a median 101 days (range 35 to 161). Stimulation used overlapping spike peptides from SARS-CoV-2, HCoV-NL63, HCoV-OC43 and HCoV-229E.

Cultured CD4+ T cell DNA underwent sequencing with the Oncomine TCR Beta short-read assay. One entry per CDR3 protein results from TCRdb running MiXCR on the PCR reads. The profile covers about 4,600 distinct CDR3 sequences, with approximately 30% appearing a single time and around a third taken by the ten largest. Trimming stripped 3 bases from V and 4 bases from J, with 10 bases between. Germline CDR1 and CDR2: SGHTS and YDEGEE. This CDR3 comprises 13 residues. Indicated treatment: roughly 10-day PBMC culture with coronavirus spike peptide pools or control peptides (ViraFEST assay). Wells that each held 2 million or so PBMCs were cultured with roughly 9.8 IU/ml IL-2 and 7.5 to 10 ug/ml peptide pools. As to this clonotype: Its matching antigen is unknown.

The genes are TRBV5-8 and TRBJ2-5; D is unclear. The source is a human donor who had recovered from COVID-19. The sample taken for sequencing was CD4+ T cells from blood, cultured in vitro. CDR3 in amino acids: CASSSSSLETQYF. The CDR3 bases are TGTGCCAGCAGCTCCTCTAGTTTAGAGACCCAGTACTTC. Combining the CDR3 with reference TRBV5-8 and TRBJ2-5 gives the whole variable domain EAGVTQSPTHLIKTRGQQATLRCSPISGHTSVYWYQQALGLGLQFLLWYDEGEERNRGNFPPRFSGRQFPNYSSELNVNALELEDSALYLCASSSSSLETQYFGPGTRLLVL.